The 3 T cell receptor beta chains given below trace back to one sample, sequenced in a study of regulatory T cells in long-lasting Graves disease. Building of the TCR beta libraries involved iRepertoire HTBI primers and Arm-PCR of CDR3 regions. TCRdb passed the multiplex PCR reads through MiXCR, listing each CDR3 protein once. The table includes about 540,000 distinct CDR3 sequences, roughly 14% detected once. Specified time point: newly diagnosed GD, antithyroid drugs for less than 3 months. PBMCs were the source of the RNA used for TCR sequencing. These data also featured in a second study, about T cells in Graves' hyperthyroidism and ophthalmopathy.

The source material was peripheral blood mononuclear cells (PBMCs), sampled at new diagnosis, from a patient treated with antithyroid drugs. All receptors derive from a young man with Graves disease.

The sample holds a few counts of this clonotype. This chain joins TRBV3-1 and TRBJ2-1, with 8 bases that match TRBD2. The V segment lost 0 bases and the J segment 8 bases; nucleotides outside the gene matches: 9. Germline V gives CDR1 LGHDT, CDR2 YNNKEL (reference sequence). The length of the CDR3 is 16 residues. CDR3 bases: TGTGCCAGCAGCCAAGACCGGGGGGGAGGGTTGTATGAGCAGTTCTTC. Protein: CASSQDRGGGLYEQFF.

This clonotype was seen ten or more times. CDR3 protein: CSAPGIQGGNEQFF. DNA for the CDR3: TGCAGTGCCCCCGGGATCCAAGGCGGCAATGAGCAGTTCTTC. The rearrangement links TRBV20-1 to TRBJ2-1, with a weak D call TRBD2 (5 bases). The CDR3 contains 14 residues. CDR1 DFQATT and CDR2 SNEGSKA come from the germline V gene (reference sequence). Trimming shortened V by 6 bases and J by 6 bases, and 18 bases separated the two germline ends.

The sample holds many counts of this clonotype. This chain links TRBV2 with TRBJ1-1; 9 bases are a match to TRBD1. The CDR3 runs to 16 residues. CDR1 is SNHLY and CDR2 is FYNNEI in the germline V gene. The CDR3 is CADMERTGALNTEAFF. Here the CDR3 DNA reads TGTGCTGATATGGAAAGGACAGGGGCCTTGAACACTGAAGCTTTCTTT.